A selection of T cell receptor beta chains follows, all from one sample in a study of blood T cell repertoires in COVID-19. Data came from immunoSEQ multiplex PCR; TCRdb stores just in-frame clones and leaves some out. The sample records over 150,000 clones, roughly 89% being singletons. The sample was peripheral blood. The receptors stem from a man aged 50-59 years with acute or convalescent COVID-19. Both conserved end residues are part of each CDR3. The D gene is left open where the match is weak. Clone size, where shown, is once, few, many, or a class for clones that have expanded.

NA TRBD1 TRBJ2-5 TRBV7-9 CASSLDRGQIQETQYF TGTGCCAGCAGCCTGGACAGGGGGCAAATACAAGAGACCCAGTACTTC
NA NA TRBJ2-5 TRBV7-2 CASSPRTYQESQYF TGTGCCAGCAGCCCCCGTACGTACCAAGAGTCCCAGTACTTC
NA NA TRBJ1-1 TRBV27 CASSSRGTEAFF TGTGCCAGCAGTTCGCGCGGGACTGAAGCTTTCTTT
NA TRBD2 TRBJ2-1 TRBV7-9 CASSRRLAGDPNEQFF TGTGCCAGCAGCCGTCGGCTAGCGGGAGACCCCAATGAGCAGTTCTTC
NA NA TRBJ2-1 TRBV20-1 CSASQAGLYNEQFF TGCAGTGCTAGTCAGGCGGGATTATACAATGAGCAGTTCTTC
NA NA TRBJ2-5 TRBV28 CASRDGGPSETQYF TGTGCCAGCAGGGACGGGGGGCCCAGCGAGACCCAGTACTTC
NA NA TRBJ2-3 TRBV7-3 CASSLESTDTQYF TGTGCCAGCAGCTTAGAGAGCACAGATACGCAGTATTTT
NA TRBD1 TRBJ1-2 TRBV18 CASSPDRAIGYTF TGTGCCAGCTCACCAGACAGGGCTATAGGCTACACCTTC
once TRBD2 TRBJ2-1 TRBV3-1/TRBV3-2 CASSPRRPGSGRSYNEQFF TGTGCCAGCAGCCCCAGGAGACCGGGTAGCGGGAGGTCCTACAATGAGCAGTTCTTC
NA NA TRBJ2-3 TRBV5-1 CASSLDGQGTDTQYF TGCGCCAGCAGCTTGGATGGGCAGGGCACAGATACGCAGTATTTT
NA NA TRBJ1-5 TRBV7-2 CASSLGAGLSNQPQHF TGTGCCAGCAGCTTAGGGGCAGGGCTTAGCAATCAGCCCCAGCATTTT
NA TRBD1 TRBJ1-6 TRBV5-6 CASSSLDRMVSYNSPLHF TGTGCCAGCAGCAGCCTGGACAGGATGGTCTCCTATAATTCACCCCTCCACTTT
NA NA TRBJ2-3 TRBV27 CASSLPADTQYF TGTGCCAGCAGTTTACCGGCAGATACGCAGTATTTT
NA TRBD1 TRBJ1-3 TRBV7-9 CASSLATGTGRNTIYF TGTGCCAGCAGCTTGGCTACCGGGACAGGTCGAAACACCATATATTTT
NA NA TRBJ1-2 TRBV28 CASSLNRDPTGYTF TGTGCCAGCAGTTTGAACAGGGACCCGACTGGCTACACCTTC
NA NA TRBJ2-5 TRBV21-1 CASSKVGTAAQPKTQYF TGTGCCAGCAGCAAAGTAGGCACTGCGGCGCAACCGAAGACCCAGTACTTC
NA TRBD2 TRBJ2-5 TRBV18 CASSPPSGGETQYF TGTGCCAGCTCGCCACCTAGCGGGGGAGAGACCCAGTACTTC
NA NA TRBJ2-2 TRBV6-5 CASSKQGGELFF TGTGCCAGCAGTAAACAGGGCGGGGAGCTGTTTTTT
NA NA TRBJ1-6 TRBV6-5 CASARGFMMDSPLHF TGTGCCAGCGCTAGGGGGTTTATGATGGATTCACCCCTCCACTTT
NA TRBD1 TRBJ1-5 TRBV5-5 CASSLFGQGNQPQHF TGTGCCAGCAGCTTGTTTGGACAGGGAAATCAGCCCCAGCATTTT
NA TRBD1 TRBJ1-2 TRBV4-3 CASSSAPGQHYGYTF TGCGCCAGCAGCTCCGCCCCGGGACAGCACTATGGCTACACCTTC
NA NA TRBJ1-1 TRBV6-2/TRBV6-3 CASSYGGLTEAFF TGTGCCAGCAGTTATGGAGGACTCACTGAAGCTTTCTTT
NA NA TRBJ2-7 TRBV28 CASSLGGGYEQYF TGTGCCAGCAGTCTGGGGGGAGGCTACGAGCAGTACTTC
NA NA TRBJ2-2 TRBV21-1 CASSPISPGRTGELFF TGTGCCAGCAGCCCAATTTCCCCAGGGCGGACCGGGGAGCTGTTTTTT
NA NA TRBJ2-6 TRBV11-2 CASSLGWGVTGANVLTF TGTGCCAGCAGCTTAGGGTGGGGGGTCACTGGGGCCAACGTCCTGACTTTC
NA NA TRBJ2-2 TRBV12-3/TRBV12-4 CASSKTETGELFF TGTGCCAGCTCGAAGACTGAGACCGGGGAGCTGTTTTTT
NA NA TRBJ2-7 TRBV5-4 CASSLVDNEQYF TGTGCCAGCAGCTTAGTAGACAACGAGCAGTACTTC
NA NA TRBJ1-2 TRBV11-2 CASSPTRDANYGYTF TGTGCCAGCAGCCCGACCCGGGATGCCAACTATGGCTACACCTTC
NA TRBD2 TRBJ2-1 TRBV7-9 CASSLASGGGFVHNEQFF TGTGCCAGCAGCTTAGCTAGCGGGGGGGGCTTTGTCCACAATGAGCAGTTCTTC
NA NA TRBJ2-2 TRBV10-3 CAINILGPTSTGELFF TGTGCCATCAATATATTAGGACCTACTAGCACCGGGGAGCTGTTTTTT
NA NA TRBJ1-5 TRBV28 CASSLARALRPQHF TGTGCCAGCAGTTTGGCCAGGGCGTTGCGGCCCCAGCATTTT
once TRBD1 TRBJ2-7 TRBV4-2 CASTPGTGNYEQYF TGTGCCAGCACCCCCGGGACAGGTAACTACGAGCAGTACTTC
NA NA TRBJ2-6 TRBV2 CASRLQDQVGANVLTF TGTGCCAGCAGGTTACAGGACCAGGTGGGGGCCAACGTCCTGACTTTC